These 20 T cell receptor beta chains were all obtained from the same sample, sequenced in a study of blood T cell repertoires in COVID-19. Assay: immunoSEQ multiplex PCR; the TCRdb copy retains only in-frame clones and omits some. The sample contains approximately 450,000 clones, approximately 90% of which appear only once. The material sequenced was PBMCs or T cells enriched from blood (not recorded which). The receptors derive from a man aged 25 to 40 who had recovered from COVID-19.

This clone was recorded once. V and J are TRBV18 and TRBJ1-2; TRBD1 agrees at 7 bases. Germline V gene data show CDR1 as KGHSH and CDR2 as LQKENI. CDR3 length equals 12 residues. V shed 4 bases and J 8 bases; nucleotides not matched to a gene: 4. The CDR3: CASSRDSRGYTF. CDR3 DNA: TGTGCCAGCTCACGGGACAGCAGAGGCTACACCTTC.

The chain carries TRBV4-1 and TRBJ2-1; 7 bases match TRBD2. The length of the CDR3 is 13 residues. The germline V gene encodes CDR1 MGHRA and CDR2 YSYEKL. V lost 0 bases to trimming and J lost 13 bases; unmatched junction nucleotides: 6. The CDR3 reads CASSQDRASGQFF. The CDR3 region has the DNA TGCGCCAGCAGCCAAGATAGGGCTAGCGGACAGTTCTTC.

The gene calls are TRBV27 and TRBJ2-2, with 7 bases that match TRBD1. The CDR3 spans 16 residues. The germline V gene has CDR1 MNHEY and CDR2 SMNVEV (reference sequence). V was clipped by 5 bases and J by 1 base; unmatched bases: 7. CDR3 coding DNA: TGTGCCAGCAGTCCAATAGGGACAGTGAACACCGGGGAGCTGTTTTTT. It is translated as CASSPIGTVNTGELFF.

The rearrangement links TRBV19 to TRBJ2-2; TRBD2 is a possible D gene (6 bases). Germline values: CDR1 LNHDA, CDR2 SQIVND (reference sequence). The CDR3 extends over 16 amino acids. The germline V and J ends were trimmed by 6 bases and 5 bases, with 19 bases remaining between them. CDR3: CASSLPSGLLTGELFF. The CDR3 DNA reads as TGTGCCAGTAGCCTCCCCTCTGGACTATTAACCGGGGAGCTGTTTTTT.

The rearrangement links TRBV5-1 to TRBJ2-7; the D gene is possibly TRBD2 (6 bases). The CDR3 spans 14 residues. Trimming stripped 2 bases from V and 1 base from J, with 10 bases between. Germline V gives CDR1 SGHRS, CDR2 YFSETQ. The CDR3 DNA follows: TGCGCCAGCAGCTTACCGGGACTGTCCTACGAGCAGTACTTC. Translated, it gives CASSLPGLSYEQYF.

V is TRBV4-1 and J is TRBJ1-2; D gene ambiguous. Germline V gene sequence: CDR1 MGHRA, CDR2 YSYEKL. The CDR3 is made up of 12 amino acids. V lost 4 bases to trimming and J lost 7 bases, with 10 bases between them. The CDR3 nucleotides read TGCGCCAGCAGCCCTGGTGTCGGTGGCTACACCTTC. Protein: CASSPGVGGYTF.

This chain joins TRBV20-1 and TRBJ1-6; TRBD1 is a possible D gene (5 bases). CDR1 is DFQATT, CDR2 SNEGSKA, per germline (reference sequence). There are 13 residues in the CDR3. The V end lost 3 bases, the J end lost 9 bases, and 12 bases lay between the germline ends. In nucleotides, the CDR3 is TGCAGTGCTAGTATCGGACATACTTCACCCCTCCACTTT. This translates into CSASIGHTSPLHF.

The chain links TRBV28 to TRBJ1-2, with TRBD1 matching over 11 bases. Germline values: CDR1 MDHEN, CDR2 SYDVKM. The CDR3 runs to 18 residues. V lost 3 bases to trimming and J lost 0 bases; unmatched junction nucleotides: 9. CDR3 DNA sequence: TGTGCCAGCAGTTTCCTGGACAGGGGGCCTAACCCTAACTATGGCTACACCTTC. This gives the protein CASSFLDRGPNPNYGYTF.

CDR3 nucleotides: TGTGCCATCAGTGAGTTCGAGGGTTACAATGAGCAGTTCTTC. Translation: CAISEFEGYNEQFF. The V and J genes are TRBV10-3 and TRBJ2-1; tentatively, D is TRBD2 (5 bases). Germline CDR1 reads ENHRY; CDR2 reads SYGVKD. Trimming removed 1 base at V and 4 bases at J, with 8 bases between. This CDR3 contains 14 residues.

This chain links TRBV11-2 with TRBJ2-7; 7 bases align to TRBD1. There are 15 residues in the CDR3. The V gene end was trimmed by 5 bases and the J gene end by 2 bases; junction bases not matched to a gene: 9. Germline CDR1 reads SGHAT; CDR2 reads FQNNGV. The CDR3 region is CASSATGTVTYEQYF. For the CDR3, the DNA is TGTGCCAGCAGCGCCACCGGGACAGTCACCTACGAGCAGTACTTC.

The gene calls are TRBV19 and TRBJ1-4, with a weak D call TRBD1 (5 bases). Germline CDR1 reads LNHDA; CDR2 reads SQIVND (reference sequence). Trimming took off 4 bases at V and 8 bases at J, with 17 bases between the two ends. The CDR3 is made up of 15 amino acids. The CDR3 nucleotides are TGTGCCAGTAGTACGCGGGACCCCGGCGGGGAAAAACTGTTTTTT. Translation gives CASSTRDPGGEKLFF.

This rearrangement joins TRBV12-3 or TRBV12-4 to TRBJ2-1; 9 nucleotides agree with TRBD2. V lost 6 bases, J lost 9 bases, and 3 bases stayed unmatched. The CDR3 is 12 amino acids. CDR3 DNA: TGTGCCAGCAGGTCTAGCGGGATTGAGCAGTTCTTC. This sequence encodes CASRSSGIEQFF.

This clone came up once. The V call is TRBV18, the J call TRBJ2-2; 7 bases are a match to TRBD2. Trimming at V came to 5 bases and at J to 4 bases, leaving 7 bases not matched to a gene. Germline CDR1 KGHSH, CDR2 LQKENI. The CDR3 is made up of 15 amino acids. The CDR3 DNA is TGTGCCAGCTCAATACAGGTAGCGGGCACCGGGGAGCTGTTTTTT. Protein product: CASSIQVAGTGELFF.

This clone was counted a few times. The chain has TRBV5-1 and TRBJ2-1, with TRBD1 matching 9 bases. Germline trimming cut 4 bases from V and 3 bases from J; bases unmatched to any gene: 11. This CDR3 comprises 17 residues. Looked up from germline, CDR1 is SGHRS and CDR2 is YFSETQ. This chain's CDR3 is CASSSAGTGKGYNEQFF. The CDR3 DNA sequence: TGCGCCAGCAGCAGCGCCGGGACAGGGAAAGGCTACAATGAGCAGTTCTTC.

V is TRBV11-2 and J is TRBJ2-3, with D possibly being TRBD2 (6 bases). V was clipped by 5 bases and J by 1 base, with 13 bases between them. The CDR3 contains 15 residues. Per germline, CDR1 SGHAT and CDR2 FQNNGV. The CDR3 loop reads CASSPPLARTDTQYF. The CDR3, as DNA: TGTGCCAGCAGCCCCCCCCTAGCGCGCACAGATACGCAGTATTTT.

V usage is TRBV5-8 and J usage is TRBJ1-1, with 8 bases identical to TRBD1. Per germline, CDR1 SGHTS and CDR2 YDEGEE. The CDR3 totals 15 residues. J was trimmed by 11 bases and V by 3 bases; bases with no gene match: 15. The CDR3 bases are TGTGCCAGCAGCTGGGGGTTGGGACAGGTGATTGGTGCTTTCTTT. Amino acids: CASSWGLGQVIGAFF.

This chain uses TRBV5-1 with TRBJ1-2; D may be TRBD1 (5 bases). The germline V gene has CDR1 SGHRS and CDR2 YFSETQ. With 4 bases removed from V and 2 bases from J, the gap between germline ends came to 9 bases. This CDR3 has 13 residues. The CDR3 DNA follows: TGCGCCAGCAGCCCGGACATCAACTATGGCTACACCTTC. Translation gives CASSPDINYGYTF. The variable domain in full, with the rest retrieved from reference TRBV5-1 and TRBJ1-2, is KAGVTQTPRYLIKTRGQQVTLSCSPISGHRSVSWYQQTPGQGLQFLFEYFSETQRNKGNFPGRFSGRQFSNSRSEMNVSTLELGDSALYLCASSPDINYGYTFGSGTRLTVV.

The V gene is TRBV6-5, the J gene TRBJ1-6; D is uncertain. V lost 7 bases, J lost 6 bases, and 13 bases lay in between. CDR3 length equals 14 residues. Germline V gene data show CDR1 as MNHEY and CDR2 as SVGAGI. In nucleotides, the CDR3 is TGTGCCAGCACCGGCCTCAGGCCTAATTCACCCCTCCACTTT. It is translated as CASTGLRPNSPLHF.

The chain has TRBV7-9 and TRBJ2-5; D perhaps matches TRBD1 (6 bases). The CDR3 length is 14 residues. V gave up 5 bases and J gave up 5 bases, with 15 bases separating them. Germline lookup yields CDR1 SEHNR and CDR2 FQNEAQ (reference sequence). In nucleotides, the CDR3 is TGTGCCAGCAGCCTGGGACACCCTCTGGAGACCCAGTACTTC. It encodes CASSLGHPLETQYF. Full variable domain (missing parts from reference TRBV7-9 and TRBJ2-5): DTGVSQNPRHKITKRGQNVTFRCDPISEHNRLYWYRQTLGQGPEFLTYFQNEAQLEKSRLLSDRFSAERPKGSFSTLEIQRTEQGDSAMYLCASSLGHPLETQYFGPGTRLLVL.

The sample holds one count of this clone. The chain combines TRBV2 with TRBJ1-1, with D possibly matching TRBD1 (6 bases). Between the trimmed V and J ends, which lost 4 bases and 1 base, there was a span of 19 bases. CDR3 length equals 17 residues. Germline loops: CDR1 SNHLY, CDR2 FYNNEI. The CDR3 region has the DNA TGTGCCAGCAGTGTGTTGGAAATAGGACAGCAGAACACTGAAGCTTTCTTT. Its translation is CASSVLEIGQQNTEAFF.